This T cell receptor (beta chain) came from a study of post-analysis software for immune sequencing data. Findings and limits, study-wide: Roughly five TRBV segments were significantly more frequent in patients than in controls. TRBV5-6, TRBV5-1 and TRBV20-1 were among these segments.

This clonotype was observed a handful of times. Its specificity is not known. CDR1 and CDR2 (germline): DFQATT, SNEGSKA (reference sequence). The CDR3 consists of 15 residues. After removal of 0 bases from V and 4 bases from J, the junction contained 5 bases not matched to a gene. The TCR beta cDNA libraries carried unique molecular identifiers. Using its own MiXCR run on the PCR reads, TCRdb lists one record per CDR3 protein. The data contain 750,000 to 900,000 distinct CDR3 sequences, 40% to 55% of them singletons. The specimen sequenced was blood. This receptor was identified in a girl aged 10-17 years with multiple sclerosis. The chain employs TRBV20-1 and TRBJ2-1, with 8 bases fitting TRBD2. The CDR3 coding sequence is TGCAGTGCTAGAGATGAGCGGGAGACTTACAATGAGCAGTTCTTC. Its translation: CSARDERETYNEQFF.